The T cell receptor beta chain under discussion was sequenced for a study of tumor-infiltrating lymphocytes in glioblastoma multiforme. The CDR3 runs 14 residues. Trimming stripped 3 bases from V and 0 bases from J, with 12 bases between. The germline gives CDR1 SQVTM, CDR2 ANQGSEA. TCR beta libraries were built from RNA through three nested multiplex PCR rounds using modified ARM-PCR. TCRdb re-called the multiplex PCR reads through MiXCR, storing one row per CDR3 protein. The sample records 12,000 to 15,000 distinct CDR3 sequences, over 60% being singletons. The chain couples TRBV29-1 to TRBJ2-7; D is possibly TRBD2 (5 bases). The source material was brain tumor tissue. This receptor was taken from a male donor with glioblastoma. The CDR3 nucleotides read TGCAGCGTTGAGTTGGTCGGGAACTCCTACGAGCAGTACTTC. Protein product: CSVELVGNSYEQYF.